The clone carrying this TCR beta chain has a count of ten or more. Described time point: healthy volunteer bleed at 6 weeks. Researchers extracted total RNA from unfractionated whole blood. Via MiXCR, TCRdb re-called the RACE reads, giving one row per CDR3 protein. The sample lists 60,000 to 80,000 distinct CDR3 sequences, roughly 6.1% occurring once. The sample originates from a study of human T cells and chemical hapten exposure. The source is a female donor in good health. Some clones in this sample may be carry-over from other donors' samples. The sequenced sample was whole blood.

The chain's CDR3 is CASRTSGRYNEQFF. The CDR3 DNA reads TGTGCCAGTAGGACTAGCGGGAGGTACAATGAGCAGTTCTTC. This rearrangement joins TRBV19 to TRBJ2-1; TRBD2 agrees at 13 bases. This CDR3 has 14 amino acids. With V trimmed by 6 bases and J by 4 bases, 0 bases remained unmatched. Per germline, CDR1 LNHDA and CDR2 SQIVND (reference sequence). Variable domain in full (rest from reference TRBV19 and TRBJ2-1): DGGITQSPKYLFRKEGQNVTLSCEQNLNHDAMYWYRQDPGQGLRLIYYSQIVNDFQKGDIAEGYSVSREKKESFPLTVTSAQKNPTAFYLCASRTSGRYNEQFFGPGTRLTVL.